These 18 T cell receptor beta chains were all obtained from the same sample, sequenced in a study of T cell responses to AZD1222 COVID-19 vaccine. Method: immunoSEQ multiplex PCR; TCRdb's copy keeps in-frame clones and lacks some. The sample carries more than 100,000 clones, nearly 95% recorded once. This material consisted of peripheral blood, taken on day 0 of AZD1222 vaccination. The receptors were gathered from an adult in good health.

J is TRBJ2-1 and V is TRBV19; 8 bases match TRBD2. This CDR3 spans 14 amino acids. V lost 1 base, J lost 10 bases, and 6 bases stayed unmatched. CDR1 LNHDA and CDR2 SQIVND come from the germline V gene (reference sequence). The CDR3: CASSIVSGSREQFF. The CDR3, as DNA: TGTGCCAGTAGTATAGTAAGCGGGAGTCGGGAGCAGTTCTTC.

The chain joins TRBV27 to TRBJ1-2, with D unclear. V was shortened by 8 bases and J by 8 bases, with 27 bases between the two germline ends. The CDR3 is made up of 16 amino acids. CDR1 is MNHEY, CDR2 SMNVEV, per germline (reference sequence). The CDR3 DNA reads as TGTGCCAGCCTAGGACTCTATGGGCCAGGATCGGTAGGCTACACCTTC. Its protein is CASLGLYGPGSVGYTF.

The chain links TRBV9 to TRBJ1-2, with 8 bases lining up with TRBD1. V lost 4 bases, J lost 4 bases, and 6 bases stayed unmatched. Germline lookup yields CDR1 SGDLS and CDR2 YYNGEE. The length of the CDR3 is 14 residues. The CDR3 bases are TGTGCCAGCAGCCCTCAGACAGGGGCCTATGGCTACACCTTC. It codes for CASSPQTGAYGYTF.

The chain recombines TRBV29-1 with TRBJ2-7; D possibly matches TRBD1 or TRBD2 (6 bases each). The V gene's germline CDR1 is SQVTM and CDR2 ANQGSEA. The CDR3 loop spans 15 amino acids. V gave up 1 base and J gave up 3 bases, with 16 bases separating them. CDR3 bases: TGCAGCGTTGAAGGGGGGCGGGACTCAAACTACGAGCAGTACTTC. Translating gives CSVEGGRDSNYEQYF.

V usage is TRBV10-2 and J usage is TRBJ2-1, with no clear D. The germline gives CDR1 WSHSY, CDR2 SAAADI. V was pared by 3 bases and J by 4 bases, with 22 bases between. The CDR3 is 18 residues long. The DNA of the CDR3 is TGCGCCAGCAGTGATCGCCCTAAGTCTACCCGAAATTACAATGAGCAGTTCTTC. It codes for CASSDRPKSTRNYNEQFF.

This clone was found once. V is TRBV7-9 and J is TRBJ2-1, with D perhaps matching TRBD2 (5 bases). V gave up 6 bases and J gave up 6 bases, with 18 bases separating them. Germline values: CDR1 SEHNR, CDR2 FQNEAQ (reference sequence). The CDR3 has 15 residues. CDR3 DNA sequence: TGTGCCAGCAGTTTCACTAGGATTTCAGGCAATGAGCAGTTCTTC. Translated: CASSFTRISGNEQFF.

The chain uses TRBV5-5 and TRBJ2-6; D is undetermined. The V end lost 9 bases, the J end lost 4 bases, and 14 bases lay between the germline ends. Germline V gene lookup returns CDR1 SGHKS and CDR2 YYEKEE (reference sequence). The CDR3 totals 14 residues. The chain's CDR3 is CATTRITGANVLTF. The CDR3 DNA reads as TGTGCCACTACTCGTATTACAGGGGCCAACGTCCTGACTTTC.

The chain couples TRBV15 to TRBJ1-5, with a possible D match to TRBD1 (5 bases). The CDR3 extends over 15 amino acids. The ends were cut back, 1 base at V and 6 bases at J, with 13 bases in the middle. Germline CDR1 is LNHNV and CDR2 is YYDKDF (reference sequence). CDR3 sequence: CATSRVSGGGQPQHF. The CDR3 nucleotides are TGTGCCACCAGCAGAGTCTCGGGGGGAGGTCAGCCCCAGCATTTT.

The genes are TRBV7-2 and TRBJ1-2; D gene ambiguous. Trimming took off 0 bases at V and 5 bases at J, with 4 bases between the two ends. CDR1 is SGHTA and CDR2 is FQGNSA in the germline V gene. This CDR3 region has 12 residues. In DNA form, the CDR3 reads TGTGCCAGCAGCTTAGCGCTATATGGCTACACCTTC. It encodes CASSLALYGYTF.

CDR3 DNA: TGTGCCAGCAGTTACGCCGGACAGATTGGCTACACCTTC. Translation: CASSYAGQIGYTF. The chain joins TRBV6-6 to TRBJ1-2; TRBD1 might be the D (6 bases). In germline, CDR1 is MNHNY, CDR2 SVGAGI (reference sequence). Trimming shortened V by 2 bases and J by 7 bases, and 11 bases separated the two germline ends. The CDR3 has 13 amino acids.

In its sample, this clone was seen once. V is TRBV6-4 and J is TRBJ1-2; D gene uncertain. Germline V gene data show CDR1 as MRHNA and CDR2 as SNTAGT. V was trimmed by 3 bases and J by 7 bases, leaving 3 bases between them. CDR3 length equals 10 residues. The chain's CDR3 is CASSDAGYTF. The CDR3 DNA reads TGTGCCAGCAGTGATGCTGGCTACACCTTC.

This sequence joins TRBV19 and TRBJ2-7; 9 bases fit TRBD1. Germline-derived CDR1 and CDR2 are LNHDA and SQIVND (reference sequence). The trim removed 7 bases at V and 0 bases at J, leaving 7 bases unmatched. This CDR3 comprises 15 residues. Written as DNA, the CDR3 is TGTGCCAGTACGGCGACAGGGGGTCCCTCCTACGAGCAGTACTTC. It yields the protein CASTATGGPSYEQYF. The full variable domain, with the rest looked up from reference TRBV19 and TRBJ2-7, is DGGITQSPKYLFRKEGQNVTLSCEQNLNHDAMYWYRQDPGQGLRLIYYSQIVNDFQKGDIAEGYSVSREKKESFPLTVTSAQKNPTAFYLCASTATGGPSYEQYFGPGTRLTVT.

This clone was seen once. The V gene is TRBV10-3, the J gene TRBJ2-2; TRBD1 is a possible D gene (6 bases). The CDR3 has 13 residues. V lost 3 bases, J lost 6 bases, and 8 bases lay in between. Germline-derived CDR1 and CDR2 are ENHRY and SYGVKD. CDR3 coding DNA: TGTGCCATCAGTGAACAGGGCGCCGGGGAGCTGTTTTTT. This encodes CAISEQGAGELFF.

V and J are TRBV6-2 or TRBV6-3 and TRBJ2-1, with a tentative D call TRBD1 (6 bases). CDR3 length: 14 residues. Germline values: CDR1 MNHEY, CDR2 SVGEGT. Trimming stripped 0 bases from V and 7 bases from J, with 10 bases between. CDR3 protein: CASSYSRGKNEQFF. CDR3 in DNA: TGTGCCAGCAGTTACTCGAGGGGGAAAAATGAGCAGTTCTTC.

CDR3 sequence (DNA): TGTGCCAGCAGCTTAACAGGGAAGCAGTACTTC. This encodes CASSLTGKQYF. The chain joins TRBV28 to TRBJ2-7, with a weak D call TRBD1 (6 bases). With 6 bases removed from V and 8 bases from J, the gap between germline ends came to 11 bases. Germline V gene data show CDR1 as MDHEN and CDR2 as SYDVKM. This CDR3 spans 11 amino acids.

This chain joins TRBV6-6 and TRBJ1-2, with D perhaps TRBD1 (5 bases). The V and J ends lost 2 bases and 8 bases respectively, with 18 bases between them. The germline V gene has CDR1 MNHNY and CDR2 SVGAGI (reference sequence). The CDR3 runs to 15 residues. The CDR3 DNA is TGTGCCAGCAGTTACCGGTTTGGGGGGAGGCTGGGCTACACCTTC. It translates to CASSYRFGGRLGYTF.

In this sample, this clone turned up once. J is TRBJ2-7 and V is TRBV30; no clear D gene. CDR1 GTSNPN and CDR2 SVGIG come from the germline V gene (reference sequence). There are 13 residues in the CDR3. The V and J ends lost 3 bases and 2 bases respectively, with 11 bases between them. The CDR3 loop is CAWRGPGPYEQYF. CDR3 bases: TGTGCCTGGAGGGGCCCTGGACCCTACGAGCAGTACTTC.

This clone was seen once. The genes are TRBV5-4 and TRBJ2-7; 8 bases match TRBD2. The CDR3 length is 15 residues. Trimming cost V 3 bases and J 0 bases; bases outside gene matches: 5. Germline V CDR1 and CDR2: SGHNT, YYREEE (reference sequence). CDR3 coding DNA: TGTGCCAGCAGCTCTGGACTAGCACTCTCCTACGAGCAGTACTTC. It yields the protein CASSSGLALSYEQYF.